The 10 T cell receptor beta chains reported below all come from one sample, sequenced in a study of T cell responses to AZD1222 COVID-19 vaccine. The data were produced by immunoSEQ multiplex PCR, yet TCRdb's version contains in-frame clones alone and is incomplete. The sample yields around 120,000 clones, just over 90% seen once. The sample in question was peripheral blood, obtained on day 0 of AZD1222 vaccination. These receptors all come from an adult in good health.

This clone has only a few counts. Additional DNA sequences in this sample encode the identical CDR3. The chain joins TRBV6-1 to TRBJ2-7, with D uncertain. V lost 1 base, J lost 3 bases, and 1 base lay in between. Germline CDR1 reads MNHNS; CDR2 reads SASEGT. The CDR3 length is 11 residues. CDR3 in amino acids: CASSEGYEQYF. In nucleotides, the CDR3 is TGTGCCAGCAGTGAAGGCTACGAGCAGTACTTC.

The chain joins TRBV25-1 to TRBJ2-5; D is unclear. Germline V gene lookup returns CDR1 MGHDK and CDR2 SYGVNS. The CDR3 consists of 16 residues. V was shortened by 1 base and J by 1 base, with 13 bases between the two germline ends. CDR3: CASSESKRAFQETQYF. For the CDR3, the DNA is TGTGCCAGCAGTGAATCTAAAAGGGCCTTCCAAGAGACCCAGTACTTC.

CDR3 in amino acids: CASSRTGDEQYF. In DNA form, the CDR3 reads TGTGCCAGCAGCCGGACAGGGGACGAGCAGTACTTC. The chain combines TRBV3-1 (or the pseudogene TRBV3-2) with TRBJ2-7, with TRBD1 matching 9 bases. The CDR3 has 12 residues. The junction had 0 bases not matched to a gene; V was cut back by 4 bases and J by 5 bases. Germline V lookup: CDR1 LGHDT, CDR2 YNNKEL (reference sequence).

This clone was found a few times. In nucleotides, the CDR3 is TGTGCCAGCAGTGCACAGGGGGGCGTAGTACGCTACGAGCAGTACTTC. Protein sequence: CASSAQGGVVRYEQYF. The V call is TRBV2, the J call TRBJ2-7, with 8 bases fitting TRBD1. Germline V gene sequence: CDR1 SNHLY, CDR2 FYNNEI. The CDR3 is made up of 16 amino acids. V dropped 4 bases and J dropped 3; count of bases not matched to a gene: 11. The full variable domain, with the rest looked up from reference TRBV2 and TRBJ2-7, is EPEVTQTPSHQVTQMGQEVILRCVPISNHLYFYWYRQILGQKVEFLVSFYNNEISEKSEIFDDQFSVERPDGSNFTLKIRSTKLEDSAMYFCASSAQGGVVRYEQYFGPGTRLTVT.

CDR3 sequence (DNA): TGTGCCAGCAGTGAACAGGGATATGGCTACACCTTC. Its protein is CASSEQGYGYTF. The J gene is TRBJ1-2, the V gene TRBV6-1, with a tentative D call TRBD1 (5 bases). Germline CDR1 reads MNHNS; CDR2 reads SASEGT. V dropped 2 bases and J dropped 5 bases, with 6 bases sitting between them. The CDR3 covers 12 residues.

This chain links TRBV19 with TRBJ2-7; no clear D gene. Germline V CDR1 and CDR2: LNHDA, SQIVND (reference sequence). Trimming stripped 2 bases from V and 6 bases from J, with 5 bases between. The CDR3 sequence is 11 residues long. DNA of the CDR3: TGTGCCAGTAGTATATTCGGCGAGCAGTACTTC. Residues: CASSIFGEQYF. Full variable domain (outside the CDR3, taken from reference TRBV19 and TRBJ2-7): DGGITQSPKYLFRKEGQNVTLSCEQNLNHDAMYWYRQDPGQGLRLIYYSQIVNDFQKGDIAEGYSVSREKKESFPLTVTSAQKNPTAFYLCASSIFGEQYFGPGTRLTVT.

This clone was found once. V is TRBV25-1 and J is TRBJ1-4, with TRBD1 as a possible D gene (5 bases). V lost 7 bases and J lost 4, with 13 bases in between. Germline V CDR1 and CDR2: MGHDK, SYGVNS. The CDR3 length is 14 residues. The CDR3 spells CASKEWGFNEKLFF. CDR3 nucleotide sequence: TGTGCCAGCAAGGAATGGGGGTTTAATGAAAAACTGTTTTTT.

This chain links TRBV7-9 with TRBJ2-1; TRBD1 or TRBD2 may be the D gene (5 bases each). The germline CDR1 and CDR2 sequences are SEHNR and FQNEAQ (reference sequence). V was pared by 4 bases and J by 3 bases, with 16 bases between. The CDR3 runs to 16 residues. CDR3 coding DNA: TGTGCCAGCAGCTGGGACCGTTTACCTAGCTACAATGAGCAGTTCTTC. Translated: CASSWDRLPSYNEQFF.

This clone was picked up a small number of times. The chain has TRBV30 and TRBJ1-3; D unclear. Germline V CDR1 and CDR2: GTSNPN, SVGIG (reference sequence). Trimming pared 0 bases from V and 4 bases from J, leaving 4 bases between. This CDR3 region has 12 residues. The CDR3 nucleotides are TGTGCCTGGAGTGTTGCCGGAAACACCATATATTTT. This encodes CAWSVAGNTIYF.

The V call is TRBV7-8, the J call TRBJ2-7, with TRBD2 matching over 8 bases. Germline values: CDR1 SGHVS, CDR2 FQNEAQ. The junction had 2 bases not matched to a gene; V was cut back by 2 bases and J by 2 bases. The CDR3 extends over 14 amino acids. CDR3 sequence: CASSLTGGTYEQYF. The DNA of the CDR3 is TGTGCCAGCAGCTTAACGGGGGGGACCTACGAGCAGTACTTC.